The rows below give T cell receptor beta chains drawn from one sample of a study of tumor-infiltrating lymphocytes in primary liver carcinoma. MiXCR, applied by TCRdb to the multiplex PCR reads, yields one record per CDR3 protein. The sample has about 92,000 distinct CDR3 sequences, 55% to 75% seen once. Sequenced input: tumor-adjacent normal liver tissue. The receptors were sampled from a man aged 35 to 55 with primary liver carcinoma and hepatitis B virus infection. Each CDR3 is given with its conserved first and last residue.

V	J	CDR3
TRBV11-2	TRBJ2-1	CASSRGISGSSYNGQFF
TRBV7-3	TRBJ2-5	CASSPIGGTRETQYF
TRBV12-3/TRBV12-4	TRBJ2-7	CASSLRGNEQYF
TRBV6-1	TRBJ2-1	CASRGQGAKGELFF
TRBV12-3/TRBV12-4	TRBJ2-1	CASSTRDSDGEKFF
TRBV11-2	TRBJ2-7	CVRSSFPGLRSHEQYF
TRBV5-6	TRBJ1-5	CASSSGQGGLNQPQHF
TRBV11-2	TRBJ2-7	CASSFLRGQQYF
TRBV2	TRBJ1-2	CASSVTGYGYTF
TRBV5-6	TRBJ2-1	CATISRAGEYNEQFF
TRBV6-1	TRBJ2-5	CASSEGTDLETQYF
TRBV6-1	TRBJ1-6	CASTEQSMNSPLHF
TRBV29-1	TRBJ2-2	CNVGQGEMFF
TRBV11-2	TRBJ2-2	CASCLVGRTGELFF
TRBV11-2	TRBJ2-2	CASSSGPSGKLFF
TRBV29-1	TRBJ2-1	CSVDGSSWLDEQFF
TRBV28	TRBJ2-6	CASSLQGPAGVLTF
TRBV11-2	TRBJ2-1	CAGTDGQANNEQFF
TRBV11-2	TRBJ2-5	CASSSSGGMYQETQYF
TRBV6-6	TRBJ2-5	CVSTRDVQETQYF
TRBV10-3	TRBJ2-1	CAISDTGTDYNERLF
TRBV29-1	TRBJ2-7	CSVRVAGGPYELYF
TRBV6-1	TRBJ1-5	CASTLGIPSNQPQHF
TRBV4-1	TRBJ2-2	CASNQPDSEANTGELFF
TRBV11-2	TRBJ2-7	CANIRSSYEQYF
TRBV5-5	TRBJ1-1	CTSSPIGSFPEAFF
TRBV11-2	TRBJ2-1	CASSPTPRGTYNKQFF
TRBV28	TRBJ2-7	CASSLPGTGLGTYEKYF
TRBV4-1	TRBJ2-2	CHSSQGQGGELLF
TRBV29-1	TRBJ1-2	CSVEAPGVGGFTF
TRBV29-1	TRBJ2-1	CSVEDSRRLSLEQFF
TRBV28	TRBJ2-5	CASSSELMRETQYF
TRBV30	TRBJ2-7	CAWSVGTGAPYEQYF
TRBV11-1	TRBJ2-5	CASSLRGQQHETQYF
TRBV11-1	TRBJ2-1	CASSFGTDNEQFF
TRBV4-2	TRBJ2-1	CASSQDLAGSMDEHFF
TRBV7-8	TRBJ2-1	CASSLGGGEQLF
TRBV21-1	TRBJ1-1	CASSKRGNTEAFF
TRBV5-6	TRBJ2-1	CASSPGTGGIDEQSF
TRBV11-2	TRBJ2-7	CASSLGGEDYRLEQYF
TRBV13	TRBJ2-3	CGSSPTRGMGDTQYF
TRBV11-1	TRBJ2-7	CASSAFGGTYDQYF